Sequencing of this T cell receptor (beta chain) was carried out in a study of radiation and T cells in renal cell carcinoma. Here immunoSEQ multiplex PCR was the method, and the copy in TCRdb shows in-frame clones only, minus some. The sample consists of 150,000 or so clones, about 87% of them appearing once. V was cut by 4 bases and J by 5 bases, with 15 bases left in between. The V gene's germline CDR1 is LNHDA and CDR2 SQIVND (reference sequence). The CDR3 loop spans 14 amino acids. Time point defined: blood 4 weeks post-SBRT, at nephrectomy. Treatment noted: 15 Gy SBRT to primary tumor, nephrectomy 4 weeks later.

This sequence originates from a woman aged 50 to 60 with renal cell carcinoma. V usage is TRBV19 and J usage is TRBJ2-7, with D perhaps given as TRBD1 or TRBD2 (5 bases each). Sequencing used blood, obtained from a patient whose treatment included radiotherapy and nephrectomy. CDR3 residues: CASSTLGEWNEQYF. DNA of the CDR3: TGTGCCAGTAGTACCCTGGGGGAGTGGAACGAGCAGTACTTC.